The rows below give T cell receptor beta chains drawn from one sample of a study of shared clonotypes between healthy human individuals. Clones were read by immunoSEQ multiplex PCR, and TCRdb kept only the in-frame ones, dropping some. The top ten clones hold under 2% of a sample with roughly 2.1 million clones, just over 90% of them seen once. Source material: naive CD8+ T cells from PBMCs. The receptors were gathered from a young man in good health. Some clones in this sample may be carry-over from other donors' samples. The CDR3 runs from the conserved cysteine through the conserved F or W. The D gene is left open where the match is weak. The size field is filled for only some rows; it gives once, few, many or a size class.

D gene: TRBD2; V gene: TRBV7-7; clone size: .; J gene: TRBJ2-1; CDR3 DNA: TGTGCCAGCAGCTTAGGTTTGGCGGGAGCAAAGGGTGAGCAGTTCTTC; CDR3 protein: CASSLGLAGAKGEQFF
D gene: TRBD1; V gene: TRBV9; clone size: .; J gene: TRBJ2-7; CDR3 DNA: TGTGCCAGCAGCCCAGGAGTGGGACAGGGCTACGAGCAGTACTTC; CDR3 protein: CASSPGVGQGYEQYF
D gene: TRBD1; V gene: TRBV19; clone size: .; J gene: TRBJ1-5; CDR3 DNA: TGTGCCAGTAGTATATCGGAGGGGGCCCCCCAGCATTTT; CDR3 protein: CASSISEGAPQHF
D gene: .; V gene: TRBV5-8; clone size: .; J gene: TRBJ2-2; CDR3 DNA: TGTGCCAGCAGCTTGGTAGACGGGGAGCTGTTTTTT; CDR3 protein: CASSLVDGELFF
D gene: .; V gene: TRBV27; clone size: .; J gene: TRBJ2-7; CDR3 DNA: TGTGCCAGCAGTTTACGGGGCTCCTACGAGCAGTACTTC; CDR3 protein: CASSLRGSYEQYF
D gene: .; V gene: TRBV27; clone size: once; J gene: TRBJ1-5; CDR3 DNA: TGTGCCAGCCGGCCGGACAGACTCGCTCAGCCCCAGCATTTT; CDR3 protein: CASRPDRLAQPQHF
D gene: TRBD2; V gene: TRBV9; clone size: .; J gene: TRBJ2-3; CDR3 DNA: TGTGCCAGCAGCGAGGGGACTAGCGGGAGTCTGGATACGCAGTATTTT; CDR3 protein: CASSEGTSGSLDTQYF
D gene: .; V gene: TRBV19; clone size: .; J gene: TRBJ2-1; CDR3 DNA: TGTGCCAGTAGTATAGCCCCCGGGACTGCGAATGAGCAGTTCTTC; CDR3 protein: CASSIAPGTANEQFF
D gene: .; V gene: TRBV7-9; clone size: .; J gene: TRBJ2-5; CDR3 DNA: TGTGCCAGCAGCTTATCGGAGACGAATCAAGAGACCCAGTACTTC; CDR3 protein: CASSLSETNQETQYF
D gene: .; V gene: TRBV5-6; clone size: .; J gene: TRBJ2-5; CDR3 DNA: TGTGCCAGCAGCTTGGGTGGGGGCGCATTGGGAGAGACCCAGTACTTC; CDR3 protein: CASSLGGGALGETQYF
D gene: TRBD1; V gene: TRBV27; clone size: .; J gene: TRBJ1-5; CDR3 DNA: TGTGCCAGCAGTTCTTCCCGGACAGGCTGGCAGCCCCAGCATTTT; CDR3 protein: CASSSSRTGWQPQHF
D gene: .; V gene: TRBV7-9; clone size: .; J gene: TRBJ2-2; CDR3 DNA: TGTGCCAGCAGCTTAAAGGACCCTGGGCCCACCGGGGAGCTGTTTTTT; CDR3 protein: CASSLKDPGPTGELFF
D gene: TRBD1; V gene: TRBV7-9; clone size: .; J gene: TRBJ2-7; CDR3 DNA: TGTGCCAGCAGCTTAGTACAGGGGGAGGCCTACGAGCAGTACTTC; CDR3 protein: CASSLVQGEAYEQYF
D gene: .; V gene: TRBV16; clone size: .; J gene: TRBJ1-5; CDR3 DNA: TGTGCCAGCAGCCTTAATAGCAATCAGCCCCAGCATTTT; CDR3 protein: CASSLNSNQPQHF
D gene: TRBD1; V gene: TRBV6-1; clone size: .; J gene: TRBJ1-2; CDR3 DNA: TGTGCCATTACACAGGGGTACAATGGCTACACCTTC; CDR3 protein: CAITQGYNGYTF
D gene: .; V gene: TRBV18; clone size: .; J gene: TRBJ1-1; CDR3 DNA: TGTGCCAGCTCACCACCCTGGAACACTGAAGCTTTCTTT; CDR3 protein: CASSPPWNTEAFF
D gene: .; V gene: TRBV10-3; clone size: once; J gene: TRBJ2-7; CDR3 DNA: TGTGCCATCAGTGATGGGGCCTACGAGCAGTACTTC; CDR3 protein: CAISDGAYEQYF
D gene: .; V gene: TRBV29-1; clone size: .; J gene: TRBJ2-7; CDR3 DNA: TGCAGCGTTACCGGAGCCCGTGGTCGTTCGGGCGAGCAGTACTTC; CDR3 protein: CSVTGARGRSGEQYF
D gene: .; V gene: TRBV7-9; clone size: .; J gene: TRBJ2-2; CDR3 DNA: TGTGCCAGCACCATGAACACCGGGGAGCTGTTTTTT; CDR3 protein: CASTMNTGELFF
D gene: .; V gene: TRBV27; clone size: .; J gene: TRBJ2-7; CDR3 DNA: TGTGCCAGCAGTCCTAGGGCCTTGTGGCACGAGCAGTACTTC; CDR3 protein: CASSPRALWHEQYF
D gene: .; V gene: TRBV6-1; clone size: .; J gene: TRBJ2-1; CDR3 DNA: TGTGCCAGCAGTGAACAGTCGCAGGTTTCCTGGAATGAGCAGTTCTTC; CDR3 protein: CASSEQSQVSWNEQFF
D gene: .; V gene: TRBV7-9; clone size: .; J gene: TRBJ1-1; CDR3 DNA: TGTGCCAGCAGCGGCAGGTTGGAGAACACTGAAGCTTTCTTT; CDR3 protein: CASSGRLENTEAFF
D gene: TRBD1; V gene: TRBV4-2; clone size: .; J gene: TRBJ1-1; CDR3 DNA: TGTGCCAGCAGCCCCGGTCAAGGGGGCATGGCTTTCTTT; CDR3 protein: CASSPGQGGMAFF
D gene: .; V gene: TRBV4-2; clone size: once; J gene: TRBJ2-2; CDR3 DNA: TGTGCCAGCAGCGCGGGGGCGGGAGATAACACCGGGGAGCTGTTTTTT; CDR3 protein: CASSAGAGDNTGELFF
D gene: TRBD1; V gene: TRBV6-1; clone size: .; J gene: TRBJ2-2; CDR3 DNA: TGTGCCCTGACAGGGACAATCAACACCGGGGAGCTGTTTTTT; CDR3 protein: CALTGTINTGELFF
D gene: TRBD1; V gene: TRBV5-4; clone size: .; J gene: TRBJ2-5; CDR3 DNA: TGTGCCAGCGGGGTTGCAGGGGGCGCGGAGACCCAGTACTTC; CDR3 protein: CASGVAGGAETQYF
D gene: TRBD1; V gene: TRBV4-3; clone size: .; J gene: TRBJ2-1; CDR3 DNA: TGCGCCAGCAGCCCGAAATTCGGACAGGGCCCCTACAATGAGCAGTTCTTC; CDR3 protein: CASSPKFGQGPYNEQFF
D gene: .; V gene: TRBV11-2; clone size: few; J gene: TRBJ1-5; CDR3 DNA: TGTGCCAGCAGCTTAGACCCTGGGCAGCCCCAGCATTTT; CDR3 protein: CASSLDPGQPQHF
D gene: .; V gene: TRBV28; clone size: .; J gene: TRBJ1-2; CDR3 DNA: TGTGCCAGCAGTTTTACAGAGGAATGGGGCTACACCTTC; CDR3 protein: CASSFTEEWGYTF
D gene: TRBD2; V gene: TRBV7-8; clone size: .; J gene: TRBJ2-5; CDR3 DNA: TGTGCCAGCAGCTCACGACTAGCGGTCCAAGAGACCCAGTACTTC; CDR3 protein: CASSSRLAVQETQYF
D gene: .; V gene: TRBV5-1; clone size: .; J gene: TRBJ2-7; CDR3 DNA: TGCGCCAGCAGCTTGGATCTTCCCCATCGGGAGATGGGCGAGCAGTACTTC; CDR3 protein: CASSLDLPHREMGEQYF
D gene: TRBD1; V gene: TRBV10-3; clone size: few; J gene: TRBJ1-1; CDR3 DNA: TGTGCCATCAGTGATCGGGACAGGGTGAACACTGAAGCTTTCTTT; CDR3 protein: CAISDRDRVNTEAFF
D gene: .; V gene: TRBV11-2; clone size: once; J gene: TRBJ1-3; CDR3 DNA: TGTGCCAGCAGCTTTGATTCCGGAAACACCATATATTTT; CDR3 protein: CASSFDSGNTIYF
D gene: .; V gene: TRBV27; clone size: .; J gene: TRBJ2-7; CDR3 DNA: TGTGCCAGCAGTTTTTGGGGCGAGCAGTACTTC; CDR3 protein: CASSFWGEQYF
D gene: .; V gene: TRBV19; clone size: .; J gene: TRBJ2-1; CDR3 DNA: TGTGCCAGTAGTATTAAGGGATTCAATGAGCAGTTCTTC; CDR3 protein: CASSIKGFNEQFF
D gene: .; V gene: TRBV5-4; clone size: few; J gene: TRBJ1-1; CDR3 DNA: TGTGCCAGCAGCCCGTCGGTGAACACTGAAGCTTTCTTT; CDR3 protein: CASSPSVNTEAFF
D gene: TRBD1; V gene: TRBV7-9; clone size: .; J gene: TRBJ1-2; CDR3 DNA: TGTGCCAGCAGCTCGGGACAGGGAGTAGCTAACTATGGCTACACCTTC; CDR3 protein: CASSSGQGVANYGYTF
D gene: .; V gene: TRBV4-3; clone size: .; J gene: TRBJ2-1; CDR3 DNA: TGCGCCAGCAGCCAATATCCGGGTAATGAGCAGTTCTTC; CDR3 protein: CASSQYPGNEQFF
D gene: .; V gene: TRBV5-1; clone size: few; J gene: TRBJ1-1; CDR3 DNA: TGCGCCAGCAGCTTGAATGGGGGCTTGGACACTGAAGCTTTCTTT; CDR3 protein: CASSLNGGLDTEAFF
D gene: .; V gene: TRBV7-9; clone size: .; J gene: TRBJ2-7; CDR3 DNA: TGTGCCAGCAGGAGCCAAGGGGTCCTCGAGCAGTACTTC; CDR3 protein: CASRSQGVLEQYF
D gene: TRBD2; V gene: TRBV7-9; clone size: .; J gene: TRBJ2-1; CDR3 DNA: TGTGCCAGCAGCTGGAGCGGGGGAGCGGGCAATGAGCAGTTCTTC; CDR3 protein: CASSWSGGAGNEQFF
D gene: .; V gene: TRBV7-9; clone size: .; J gene: TRBJ1-5; CDR3 DNA: TGTGCCAGCAGCTTAGGAACAGGGCAGCCCCAGCATTTT; CDR3 protein: CASSLGTGQPQHF
D gene: .; V gene: TRBV10-3; clone size: few; J gene: TRBJ1-1; CDR3 DNA: TGTGCCATCAGTGCAGGAGGGATCTACACTGAAGCTTTCTTT; CDR3 protein: CAISAGGIYTEAFF
D gene: TRBD1; V gene: TRBV6-5; clone size: .; J gene: TRBJ2-2; CDR3 DNA: TGTGCCAGCAGTTACGAACAGGGGGCCGGGGAGCTGTTTTTT; CDR3 protein: CASSYEQGAGELFF
D gene: TRBD1; V gene: TRBV6-6; clone size: .; J gene: TRBJ1-5; CDR3 DNA: TGTGCCAGCAGTCTACACCGGACAGGGGATCAGCCCCAGCATTTT; CDR3 protein: CASSLHRTGDQPQHF
D gene: .; V gene: TRBV19; clone size: .; J gene: TRBJ2-5; CDR3 DNA: TGTGCCAGTAGTGTCCCTTGGAGGGGTGAGCAGTACTTC; CDR3 protein: CASSVPWRGEQYF
D gene: .; V gene: TRBV28; clone size: .; J gene: TRBJ2-6; CDR3 DNA: TGTGCCAGCAGACATGGGATCTCTGGGGCCAACGTCCTGACTTTC; CDR3 protein: CASRHGISGANVLTF
D gene: TRBD2; V gene: TRBV2; clone size: .; J gene: TRBJ2-3; CDR3 DNA: TGTGCCAGGGCGGCGTCTAGCGGGACTACAGATACGCAGTATTTT; CDR3 protein: CARAASSGTTDTQYF
D gene: .; V gene: TRBV7-2; clone size: .; J gene: TRBJ1-1; CDR3 DNA: TGTGCCAGCAGCTTAGTTTCAGGGGACCCTGAAGCTTTCTTT; CDR3 protein: CASSLVSGDPEAFF
D gene: TRBD2; V gene: TRBV7-9; clone size: .; J gene: TRBJ2-1; CDR3 DNA: TGTGCCAGCAGCTTAGTGGGGGGACTAGCGGGAGGGGATGAGCAGTTCTTC; CDR3 protein: CASSLVGGLAGGDEQFF
D gene: TRBD2; V gene: TRBV11-3; clone size: .; J gene: TRBJ2-7; CDR3 DNA: TGTGCCAGCAGCCGAACTAGCGGGACCGTCTACGAGCAGTACTTC; CDR3 protein: CASSRTSGTVYEQYF
D gene: .; V gene: TRBV28; clone size: .; J gene: TRBJ2-3; CDR3 DNA: TGTGCCAGCCTTAGACTACAATCAGATACGCAGTATTTT; CDR3 protein: CASLRLQSDTQYF
D gene: TRBD1; V gene: TRBV29-1; clone size: .; J gene: TRBJ2-7; CDR3 DNA: TGCAGCGTAACGGGACAGGGCTACGAGCAGTACTTC; CDR3 protein: CSVTGQGYEQYF